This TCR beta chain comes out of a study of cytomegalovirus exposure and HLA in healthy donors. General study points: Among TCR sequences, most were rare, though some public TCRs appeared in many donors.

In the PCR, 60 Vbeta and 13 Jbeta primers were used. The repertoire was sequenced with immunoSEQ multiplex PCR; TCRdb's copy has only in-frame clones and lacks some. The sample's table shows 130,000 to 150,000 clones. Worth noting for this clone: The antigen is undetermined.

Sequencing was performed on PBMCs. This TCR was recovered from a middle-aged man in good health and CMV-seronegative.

The CDR3 coding sequence is TGTGCCAGTCAAGGAACAGGGTTTAATGAGCAGTTCTTC. Protein product: CASQGTGFNEQFF. This chain connects TRBV2 to TRBJ2-1; the D gene is possibly TRBD1 (6 bases). The germline CDR1 and CDR2 sequences are SNHLY and FYNNEI. The CDR3 runs 13 residues. Trimming cost V 9 bases and J 7 bases, with 16 bases left between them.